The source of this T cell receptor (beta chain) is a study of T cells in Graves' hyperthyroidism and ophthalmopathy. Study-wide results and caveats: Most clonotypes expanded in the thyroid (above 0.001) were also present in blood.

CDR3 length: 12 amino acids. From germline, CDR1 is SQVTM and CDR2 ANQGSEA. Trimming shortened V by 4 bases and J by 8 bases, and 14 bases separated the two germline ends. About this clonotype: Its antigen is unknown.

It was RNA transcripts that yielded the amplified TCR beta CDR3 regions. Initially, a first-round RT-PCR of the TCR CDR3 employed the HTBI primer set. TCRdb independently ran MiXCR on the multiplex PCR reads; one entry per CDR3 protein. Here the sample spans 460,000 or so distinct CDR3 sequences, about an eighth being singletons. The TCR sequence derives from a woman under 30 with Graves' hyperthyroidism. V is TRBV29-1 and J is TRBJ1-2; D is unclear. The specimen was blood. CDR3 region: CSVGSPSAGYTF. The CDR3 DNA reads TGCAGCGTTGGGTCCCCCTCTGCGGGCTACACCTTC.